Listed below are T cell receptor beta chains from one sample, sequenced in a study of blood T cell repertoires in COVID-19. Measured with immunoSEQ multiplex PCR; TCRdb has only the in-frame clones, and not every one. The sample lists 250,000 to 300,000 clones, 85% to 90% seen once, with approximately 4.3% in the top ten. Sequencing input: peripheral blood. These receptors originate from a middle-aged man with acute or convalescent COVID-19. The CDR3 runs from the conserved cysteine through the conserved F or W. Fields, in order: V gene, clone size, J gene, D gene, CDR3 protein, CDR3 DNA. D genes are given only for firm matches. Rows give clone size only sometimes, using once, few, many, or a class for an expanded clone.

V: TRBV5-1; size: .; J: TRBJ1-6; D: .; CDR3: CASSSLRDNSPLHF; DNA: TGCGCCAGCAGCTCCTTACGGGATAATTCACCCCTCCACTTT
V: TRBV19; size: .; J: TRBJ1-5; D: .; CDR3: CATYAGVNQPQHF; DNA: TGTGCCACATACGCGGGGGTTAATCAGCCCCAGCATTTT
V: TRBV6-5; size: once; J: TRBJ1-3; D: TRBD1; CDR3: CAIWDSSGNTIYF; DNA: TGTGCCATCTGGGACAGCTCTGGAAACACCATATATTTT
V: TRBV19; size: once; J: TRBJ2-7; D: .; CDR3: CASSTGLGAGYEQYF; DNA: TGTGCCAGTAGTACGGGGTTAGGAGCTGGCTACGAGCAGTACTTC
V: TRBV28; size: .; J: TRBJ2-3; D: TRBD1; CDR3: CASSVFGTGSTDTQYF; DNA: TGTGCCAGCAGTGTGTTCGGGACAGGGTCAACAGATACGCAGTATTTT
V: TRBV5-6; size: .; J: TRBJ2-5; D: TRBD1; CDR3: CASSIILGQQETQYF; DNA: TGTGCCAGCAGCATCATACTGGGACAGCAAGAGACCCAGTACTTC
V: TRBV6-1; size: .; J: TRBJ1-5; D: .; CDR3: CASSEAPNTRDQPQHF; DNA: TGTGCCAGCAGTGAAGCACCAAACACGCGGGATCAGCCCCAGCATTTT
V: TRBV10-3; size: .; J: TRBJ2-7; D: TRBD1; CDR3: CAISESRTGSSYEQYF; DNA: TGTGCCATCAGTGAGTCCAGGACAGGTTCTTCATACGAGCAGTACTTC
V: TRBV7-9; size: .; J: TRBJ1-3; D: .; CDR3: CASRPTGKGNTIYF; DNA: TGTGCCAGCAGGCCCACAGGGAAGGGAAACACCATATATTTT
V: TRBV5-6; size: once; J: TRBJ1-3; D: .; CDR3: CASSLQGGGNTIYF; DNA: TGTGCCAGCAGCTTACAGGGCGGGGGAAACACCATATATTTT
V: TRBV6-6; size: .; J: TRBJ1-1; D: .; CDR3: CASSYSKQGTEAFF; DNA: TGTGCCAGCAGTTACTCGAAGCAGGGCACTGAAGCTTTCTTT
V: TRBV7-8; size: .; J: TRBJ2-7; D: .; CDR3: CASSLGLIYEQYF; DNA: TGTGCCAGCAGCTTAGGACTTATCTACGAGCAGTACTTC
V: TRBV7-9; size: .; J: TRBJ1-2; D: TRBD1; CDR3: CASSPRGGGYYGYTF; DNA: TGTGCCAGCAGCCCTCGTGGAGGGGGCTACTATGGCTACACCTTC
V: TRBV11-2; size: .; J: TRBJ1-1; D: .; CDR3: CASSSRWGGDPTEAFF; DNA: TGTGCCAGCAGCTCCCGCTGGGGGGGCGACCCAACTGAAGCTTTCTTT